These 30 T cell receptor beta chains were sequenced from one sample in a study of CD8+ T cells in alopecia areata. Reverse transcription of extracted RNA yielded cDNA, which provided the sequencing template. Sequenced by immunoSEQ multiplex PCR; TCRdb stores in-frame clones only, minus some. Found here are 150,000 to 200,000 clones, approximately 56% of them singletons; the top ten hold roughly 15%. Here the sequenced sample was CD4+ T cells sorted from blood, taken at week 0. These receptors all come from a human donor with alopecia areata.

This clone was recorded a few times. The chain joins TRBV20-1 to TRBJ1-2; the D is unclear. CDR3 length: 11 amino acids. Per the germline V gene, CDR1 is DFQATT and CDR2 is SNEGSKA (reference sequence). Trimming left V 6 bases short and J 3 bases short, with 8 bases between. The DNA of the CDR3 is TGCAGTGCCCTGGACGACTATGGCTACACCTTC. This gives the protein CSALDDYGYTF.

On this clone: Other DNA sequences in the same sample also yield this CDR3. V and J are TRBV9 and TRBJ1-6, with D perhaps TRBD1 (6 bases). The V gene lost 2 bases and the J gene lost 7 bases, with 10 bases spanning the gap. The CDR3 is 14 amino acids. Germline assignment: CDR1 SGDLS and CDR2 YYNGEE. The CDR3, as DNA: TGTGCCAGCAGCGTTGGTCAGGGGAATTCACCCCTCCACTTT. Its protein product is CASSVGQGNSPLHF.

This chain uses TRBV10-3 with TRBJ2-3; 9 nucleotides align to TRBD2. The CDR3 totals 15 residues. The germline gives CDR1 ENHRY, CDR2 SYGVKD. J was trimmed by 3 bases and V by 7 bases; bases with no gene match: 8. The CDR3 coding sequence is TGTGCCATCAACCGAGCGGGGGGCCTTACAGATACGCAGTATTTT. Amino acid sequence: CAINRAGGLTDTQYF.

Of note for this clone: The sample contains more than one DNA sequence encoding this CDR3. The rearrangement links TRBV6-1 to TRBJ1-5, with D perhaps TRBD1 (5 bases). Germline loops: CDR1 MNHNS, CDR2 SASEGT. This CDR3 is 13 amino acids long. Trimming left V 3 bases short and J 4 bases short, with 7 bases between. CDR3 sequence (DNA): TGTGCCAGCAGTGAGGGGCCGAATCAGCCCCAGCATTTT. This translates into CASSEGPNQPQHF.

The chain has TRBV5-1 and TRBJ2-1; 14 positions agree with TRBD2. Germline assignment: CDR1 SGHRS and CDR2 YFSETQ. The V segment lost 4 bases and the J segment 7 bases; nucleotides outside the gene matches: 4. CDR3 length: 15 residues. CDR3 protein: CASSTRTSGGNEQFF. CDR3 sequence (DNA): TGCGCCAGCAGCACGAGGACTAGCGGGGGGAATGAGCAGTTCTTC.

This rearrangement joins TRBV2 to TRBJ2-2, with D unresolved. The ends were cut back, 6 bases at V and 3 bases at J, with 5 bases in the middle. Germline lookup yields CDR1 SNHLY and CDR2 FYNNEI. The CDR3 consists of 12 residues. The CDR3 DNA reads as TGTGCCAGCAGCCTATACACCGGGGAGCTGTTTTTT. Translation gives CASSLYTGELFF. The full variable domain, with the rest looked up from reference TRBV2 and TRBJ2-2, is EPEVTQTPSHQVTQMGQEVILRCVPISNHLYFYWYRQILGQKVEFLVSFYNNEISEKSEIFDDQFSVERPDGSNFTLKIRSTKLEDSAMYFCASSLYTGELFFGEGSRLTVL.

The J gene is TRBJ1-2, the V gene TRBV29-1, with D unclear. Germline lookup yields CDR1 SQVTM and CDR2 ANQGSEA. The CDR3 extends over 14 amino acids. The V end lost 1 base, the J end lost 4 bases, and 13 bases lay between the germline ends. The CDR3 region is CSVEGSAAAYGYTF. The DNA for the CDR3 is TGCAGCGTTGAAGGATCCGCCGCGGCCTATGGCTACACCTTC.

The chain couples TRBV15 to TRBJ1-1; D not certain. Trimming stripped 0 bases from V and 3 bases from J, with 2 bases between. Germline V gene sequence: CDR1 LNHNV, CDR2 YYDKDF (reference sequence). The CDR3 loop spans 12 amino acids. This CDR3 reads CATSREDTEAFF. In DNA form, the CDR3 reads TGTGCCACCAGCAGAGAGGACACTGAAGCTTTCTTT.

The CDR3 loop is CASSRRGGRGQETQYF. Here the CDR3 DNA reads TGTGCCAGCAGCCGCCGCGGGGGGCGGGGGCAAGAGACCCAGTACTTC. The gene calls are TRBV7-9 and TRBJ2-5; TRBD2 matches 8 bases. The trim removed 5 bases at V and 2 bases at J, leaving 10 bases unmatched. This CDR3 is 16 amino acids long. Germline V gene sequence: CDR1 SEHNR, CDR2 FQNEAQ (reference sequence).

The V gene is TRBV6-5, the J gene TRBJ1-2; D perhaps matches TRBD1 (6 bases). The CDR3 length is 13 residues. Germline V lookup: CDR1 MNHEY, CDR2 SVGAGI. V lost 2 bases and J 8 bases, leaving 12 bases between the germline ends. CDR3 residues: CASSYPGQQGYTF. CDR3 nucleotide sequence: TGTGCCAGCAGTTACCCAGGACAGCAGGGCTACACCTTC.

The chain carries TRBV2 and TRBJ2-7; perhaps D is TRBD1 or TRBD2 (5 bases each). CDR1 SNHLY and CDR2 FYNNEI come from the germline V gene. The CDR3 is made up of 12 amino acids. V lost 7 bases and J 6 bases, leaving 13 bases between the germline ends. CDR3: CASKTPGAEQYF. Here the CDR3 DNA reads TGTGCCAGCAAAACCCCCGGGGCCGAGCAGTACTTC.

The rearrangement links TRBV2 to TRBJ1-5; D is unresolved. There are 12 residues in the CDR3. Trimming left V 3 bases short and J 8 bases short, with 8 bases between. Germline lookup yields CDR1 SNHLY and CDR2 FYNNEI. The DNA of the CDR3 is TGTGCCAGCAGTGAGTCCCCGGAGCCCCAGCATTTT. It translates to CASSESPEPQHF.

This clone came up once. The V call is TRBV11-2, the J call TRBJ2-3; TRBD2 matches at 7 bases. Trimming removed 5 bases from V and 2 bases from J; junction bases left unmatched: 7. The germline V gene encodes CDR1 SGHAT and CDR2 FQNNGV. This CDR3 has 15 amino acids. The CDR3 DNA reads TGTGCCAGCAGCCAAACGGGGGGACCCACAGATACGCAGTATTTT. Translating gives CASSQTGGPTDTQYF.

The genes are TRBV7-9 and TRBJ2-2; 10 nucleotides line up with TRBD2. Germline CDR1 reads SEHNR; CDR2 reads FQNEAQ (reference sequence). With 5 bases clipped from V and 1 base from J, the junction kept 4 bases outside the gene matches. The CDR3 spans 16 residues. CDR3 residues: CASSPRLAGNTGELFF. DNA of the CDR3: TGTGCCAGCAGCCCTCGACTAGCGGGGAACACCGGGGAGCTGTTTTTT.

The J gene is TRBJ2-2, the V gene TRBV4-2, with 13 bases lining up with TRBD2. Trimming cost V 0 bases and J 0 bases; bases outside gene matches: 1. This CDR3 has 18 amino acids. Germline CDR1 and CDR2: LGHNA and YNFKEQ. The CDR3 is CASSQETSGGTNTGELFF. The CDR3 DNA reads as TGTGCCAGCAGCCAAGAGACTAGCGGGGGGACGAACACCGGGGAGCTGTTTTTT.

This rearrangement joins TRBV29-1 to TRBJ2-2; D uncertain. Germline loops: CDR1 SQVTM, CDR2 ANQGSEA. The CDR3 runs to 14 residues. Trimming took 6 bases from V and 0 from J, leaving 11 bases between them. CDR3 DNA: TGCAGCGTCTCAGGTCCATCGAACACCGGGGAGCTGTTTTTT. It yields the protein CSVSGPSNTGELFF.

In this sample, this clone turned up once. Mismatch with germline at one junction end may stem from a read error. The genes are TRBV6-6 and TRBJ2-3; TRBD2 matches at 11 bases. The CDR3 is made up of 11 amino acids. CDR1 is MNHNY and CDR2 is SVGAGI in the germline V gene (reference sequence). CDR3 bases: TGTGCCAGCAGTTCCACTAGCGGGGGCTTTTTT. It yields the protein CASSSTSGGFF.

This clone was observed a few times. The rearrangement joins TRBV2 to TRBJ1-2; a weak D match, TRBD1 (5 bases). Per germline, CDR1 SNHLY and CDR2 FYNNEI. This CDR3 contains 14 residues. The CDR3 region is CATALAGGMGGYTF. The CDR3 DNA is TGTGCAACGGCCCTCGCCGGGGGAATGGGGGGCTACACCTTC. Full variable domain (outside the CDR3, taken from reference TRBV2 and TRBJ1-2): EPEVTQTPSHQVTQMGQEVILRCVPISNHLYFYWYRQILGQKVEFLVSFYNNEISEKSEIFDDQFSVERPDGSNFTLKIRSTKLEDSAMYFCATALAGGMGGYTFGSGTRLTVV.

The chain's CDR3 is CASSSDRDTEAFF. DNA of the CDR3: TGCGCCAGCAGTTCGGACAGAGACACTGAAGCTTTCTTT. V gene TRBV5-1 combines with J gene TRBJ1-1, with D possibly matching TRBD1 (6 bases). CDR1 is SGHRS, CDR2 YFSETQ, per germline. CDR3 length: 13 amino acids. V was cut by 5 bases and J by 3 bases, with 11 bases left in between.

The CDR3 coding sequence is TGTGCCAGCAGCAGGACTTCCTATGGCTACACCTTC. Its protein is CASSRTSYGYTF. J is TRBJ1-2 and V is TRBV2; D unclear. CDR3 length: 12 residues. Germline V gene lookup returns CDR1 SNHLY and CDR2 FYNNEI. V was cut by 6 bases and J by 4 bases, with 9 bases left in between.

The gene calls are TRBV5-1 and TRBJ1-2; 8 bases map to TRBD1. Losses at the gene ends were 0 bases for V and 3 bases for J; bases not matched to a gene: 7. The CDR3 covers 16 residues. Germline V lookup: CDR1 SGHRS, CDR2 YFSETQ. In DNA form, the CDR3 reads TGCGCCAGCAGCTTGGTGCAGGGGGCGCTGGACTATGGCTACACCTTC. It translates to CASSLVQGALDYGYTF.

V gene TRBV18 combines with J gene TRBJ2-1; D might be TRBD1 (6 bases). Trimming pared 4 bases from V and 8 bases from J, leaving 18 bases between. The CDR3 spans 15 residues. The V gene's germline CDR1 is KGHSH and CDR2 LQKENI. The CDR3 region is CASSRRQDGTDEQFF. DNA of the CDR3: TGTGCCAGCTCACGTCGACAGGATGGGACGGATGAGCAGTTCTTC.

The chain carries TRBV7-9 and TRBJ1-1; D is possibly TRBD1 (5 bases). Germline CDR1 reads SEHNR; CDR2 reads FQNEAQ (reference sequence). Trimming removed 8 bases from V and 1 base from J, with 11 bases in between. CDR3 length equals 13 residues. CDR3 loop: CASRRAENTEAFF. For the CDR3, the DNA is TGTGCCAGCCGCAGGGCCGAGAACACTGAAGCTTTCTTT. Variable domain in full (rest from reference TRBV7-9 and TRBJ1-1): DTGVSQNPRHKITKRGQNVTFRCDPISEHNRLYWYRQTLGQGPEFLTYFQNEAQLEKSRLLSDRFSAERPKGSFSTLEIQRTEQGDSAMYLCASRRAENTEAFFGQGTRLTVV.

This clone has just a few counts. The chain joins TRBV19 to TRBJ2-3; possibly TRBD2 for D (5 bases). Germline CDR1 and CDR2: LNHDA and SQIVND (reference sequence). V was trimmed by 5 bases and J by 6 bases, leaving 15 bases between them. The CDR3 is 14 residues long. The CDR3 coding sequence is TGTGCCAGTAGTTGGAGGTTCCCAACGGATACGCAGTATTTT. Translation: CASSWRFPTDTQYF.

In nucleotides, the CDR3 is TGCAGCTGTCAGCGGTCTGGGGCCAACGTCCTGACTTTC. It is translated as CSCQRSGANVLTF. The chain recombines TRBV29-1 with TRBJ2-6; a possible D gene is TRBD2 (5 bases). The ends were cut back, 8 bases at V and 1 base at J, with 9 bases in the middle. CDR1 is SQVTM, CDR2 ANQGSEA, per germline. The CDR3 is made up of 13 amino acids.

The rearrangement uses TRBV9 and TRBJ1-1; TRBD1 agrees at 8 bases. Germline lookup yields CDR1 SGDLS and CDR2 YYNGEE. The ends lost 3 bases at V and 5 bases at J; junction bases unmatched: 9. This CDR3 region has 15 residues. CDR3 in DNA: TGTGCCAGCAGCGACGCCGGGACAGGACGGACTGAAGCTTTCTTT. Its translation: CASSDAGTGRTEAFF.

This chain connects TRBV30 to TRBJ1-5; D uncertain. Trimming shortened V by 0 bases and J by 6 bases, and 9 bases separated the two germline ends. The CDR3 is 13 amino acids. CDR1 and CDR2 (germline): GTSNPN, SVGIG (reference sequence). The CDR3 nucleotides read TGTGCCTGGAGTGTATCGGGAGGTCAGCCCCAGCATTTT. This codes for CAWSVSGGQPQHF.

This clone appeared a few times. The chain couples TRBV29-1 to TRBJ2-3; 11 nucleotides match TRBD2. CDR3 size: 17 residues. V dropped 1 base and J dropped 4; count of bases not matched to a gene: 10. Germline CDR1 reads SQVTM; CDR2 reads ANQGSEA. The CDR3 here is CSVEGRLAGPRPDTQYF. CDR3 sequence (DNA): TGCAGCGTTGAAGGGAGACTAGCGGGGCCCCGCCCAGATACGCAGTATTTT.

J is TRBJ1-2 and V is TRBV15, with TRBD1 identical over 9 bases. V lost 8 bases to trimming and J lost 0 bases; unmatched junction nucleotides: 10. The CDR3 loop spans 16 amino acids. Germline V gene data show CDR1 as LNHNV and CDR2 as YYDKDF (reference sequence). The CDR3 DNA reads as TGTGCCACCTCCCAGGGGACAGGGATCTCTAACTATGGCTACACCTTC. Translating gives CATSQGTGISNYGYTF.

The chain carries TRBV5-1 and TRBJ1-1; perhaps TRBD1 as D (6 bases). Germline V gene lookup returns CDR1 SGHRS and CDR2 YFSETQ. V gave up 4 bases and J gave up 7 bases, with 14 bases separating them. The CDR3 extends over 13 amino acids. CDR3 coding DNA: TGCGCCAGCAGCCCCGGGACATATGATGAAGCTTTCTTT. Translated: CASSPGTYDEAFF.